Below, 21 T cell receptor beta chains from the same sample are listed, as sequenced in a study of identical twins. Each CDR3 protein is one row after TCRdb ran MiXCR on the 5' RACE reads. The sample holds about 240,000 distinct CDR3 sequences, around 7.6% seen once. The data also belong to a second study, concerning yellow fever vaccine responses in identical twins.

Sequencing used CD8+ T cells sorted from blood. The receptors derive from a woman younger than 30 in good health.

This clonotype showed up many times. The chain carries TRBV6-2 or TRBV6-3 and TRBJ1-1; possibly TRBD1 for D (5 bases). This CDR3 is built from 13 residues. Trimming took off 0 bases at V and 8 bases at J, with 10 bases between the two ends. The germline gives CDR1 MNHEY, CDR2 SVGEGT. DNA of the CDR3: TGTGCCAGCAGTTACTCAGCACAGGTGGAAGCTTTCTTT. Its protein is CASSYSAQVEAFF.

This chain uses TRBV6-6 with TRBJ2-2, with 7 bases that match TRBD1. Germline lookup yields CDR1 MNHNY and CDR2 SVGAGI (reference sequence). Trimming cost V 9 bases and J 0 bases; bases outside gene matches: 1. This CDR3 comprises 13 residues. The CDR3 nucleotides are TGTGCCAGTCAGGGGGCGAACACCGGGGAGCTGTTTTTT. It yields the protein CASQGANTGELFF.

V is TRBV2 and J is TRBJ2-1; 12 nucleotides align to TRBD2. Germline-derived CDR1 and CDR2 are SNHLY and FYNNEI. The CDR3 totals 15 residues. V lost 7 bases to trimming and J lost 8 bases; unmatched junction nucleotides: 9. The CDR3 DNA follows: TGTGCCAGCAACGGACTAGCGGGGCCCAGGGATGAGCAGTTCTTC. Its protein is CASNGLAGPRDEQFF.

The chain joins TRBV27 to TRBJ2-1; D is possibly TRBD2 (7 bases). The length of the CDR3 is 16 residues. Per germline, CDR1 MNHEY and CDR2 SMNVEV (reference sequence). V dropped 4 bases and J dropped 4 bases, with 17 bases sitting between them. In DNA form, the CDR3 reads TGTGCCAGCAGTTCGGCTTGGCGGGGGCGATACAATGAGCAGTTCTTC. This encodes CASSSAWRGRYNEQFF.

This clonotype was counted between two and nine times. This sequence joins TRBV13 and TRBJ2-1; 14 bases match TRBD2. The CDR3 covers 17 residues. The V gene's germline CDR1 is PRHDT and CDR2 FYEKMQ (reference sequence). V lost 4 bases to trimming and J lost 7 bases; unmatched junction nucleotides: 9. This CDR3 reads CASSSTSGTSGSNEQFF. The CDR3 region has the DNA TGTGCCAGCAGCTCCACATCCGGGACTAGCGGGAGTAATGAGCAGTTCTTC. Filled out from reference TRBV13 and TRBJ2-1, the complete variable domain reads AAGVIQSPRHLIKEKRETATLKCYPIPRHDTVYWYQQGPGQDPQFLISFYEKMQSDKGSIPDRFSAQQFSDYHSELNMSSLELGDSALYFCASSSTSGTSGSNEQFFGPGTRLTVL.

J is TRBJ2-7 and V is TRBV5-1; TRBD1 aligns across 7 bases. V lost 7 bases and J lost 3; bases outside the gene matches: 4. The CDR3 runs 12 residues. Germline V lookup: CDR1 SGHRS, CDR2 YFSETQ. CDR3 protein: CASRGQNYEQYV. The DNA for the CDR3 is TGCGCCAGCCGGGGACAGAACTACGAGCAGTACGTC.

This clonotype has only a few counts. CDR3 sequence (DNA): TGTGCCAGCAGCGTAGGGTTAGCCGTTAACTATGGCTACACCTTC. It yields the protein CASSVGLAVNYGYTF. The chain recombines TRBV9 with TRBJ1-2; no firm D call. The CDR3 covers 15 residues. Germline CDR1 is SGDLS and CDR2 is YYNGEE. Deletions cut 0 bases from V and 1 base from J, with 10 bases between.

V and J are TRBV6-5 and TRBJ1-1; D is unclear. The V end lost 0 bases, the J end lost 7 bases, and 18 bases lay between the germline ends. Germline CDR1 is MNHEY and CDR2 is SVGAGI. This CDR3 spans 16 amino acids. CDR3 sequence: CASSYSFGPGYGEAFF. Written as DNA, the CDR3 is TGTGCCAGCAGTTACTCTTTCGGGCCCGGCTATGGTGAAGCTTTCTTT.

The chain has TRBV7-9 and TRBJ1-1; D is ambiguous. Germline V gene lookup returns CDR1 SEHNR and CDR2 FQNEAQ (reference sequence). Trimming took off 4 bases at V and 1 base at J, with 13 bases between the two ends. CDR3 length: 15 amino acids. The CDR3 loop is CASSSGQTTNTEAFF. The CDR3 DNA is TGTGCCAGCAGCTCGGGTCAGACCACGAACACTGAAGCTTTCTTT.

The rearrangement links TRBV7-9 to TRBJ2-3; D not certain. V was cut by 5 bases and J by 4 bases, with 19 bases left in between. The CDR3 consists of 16 residues. CDR1 SEHNR and CDR2 FQNEAQ come from the germline V gene (reference sequence). The CDR3 spells CASSDTPGWKADTQYF. In DNA form, the CDR3 reads TGTGCCAGCAGCGATACTCCGGGCTGGAAGGCAGATACGCAGTATTTT.

A remark on this clonotype: Sequence at one end of the junction differs from germline and may be a read error. This chain connects TRBV5-5 to TRBJ2-1; D is ambiguous. Germline assignment: CDR1 SGHKS and CDR2 YYEKEE (reference sequence). The CDR3 is 12 amino acids. CDR3 protein: CAISPGVREQFF. For the CDR3, the DNA is TGTGCCATCAGCCCTGGGGTCCGAGAGCAGTTCTTC.

The chain carries TRBV28 and TRBJ2-4; D gene ambiguous. The CDR3 extends over 12 amino acids. Germline V gives CDR1 MDHEN, CDR2 SYDVKM. Trimming pared 3 bases from V and 3 bases from J, leaving 3 bases between. CDR3 coding DNA: TGTGCCAGCAGTTTGGTCAAAAACATTCAGTACTTC. Its translation is CASSLVKNIQYF.

In this sample, this clonotype turned up a few times. The rearrangement joins TRBV7-2 to TRBJ1-5; D is undetermined. Trimming took off 2 bases at V and 0 bases at J, with 14 bases between the two ends. The CDR3 is 17 amino acids. Germline assignment: CDR1 SGHTA and CDR2 FQGNSA. DNA for the CDR3: TGTGCCAGCAGCTTAATTCGTGAAGGGAATAGCAATCAGCCCCAGCATTTT. This gives the protein CASSLIREGNSNQPQHF.

In its sample, this clonotype was seen many times. This sequence joins TRBV7-7 and TRBJ2-3; D unclear. This CDR3 contains 13 residues. Per the germline V gene, CDR1 is SSHAT and CDR2 is FNYEAQ (reference sequence). Trimming left V 2 bases short and J 6 bases short, with 9 bases between. Here the CDR3 reads CASSLYPADTQYF. CDR3 coding DNA: TGTGCCAGCAGCTTATATCCGGCGGATACGCAGTATTTT.

The chain joins TRBV12-3 or TRBV12-4 to TRBJ2-5; D call uncertain. V lost 11 bases and J lost 3, with 13 bases in between. CDR3 length: 12 residues. CDR3: CAAGGPKETQYF. CDR3 DNA sequence: TGTGCCGCTGGTGGGCCCAAAGAGACCCAGTACTTC.

Many counts were recorded for this clonotype. The chain links TRBV7-8 to TRBJ1-5; D remains unclear. The CDR3 totals 15 residues. Germline CDR1 SGHVS, CDR2 FQNEAQ. The germline V and J ends were trimmed by 3 bases and 3 bases, with 12 bases remaining between them. The CDR3 sequence: CASSFLRSLNQPQHF. The DNA of the CDR3 is TGTGCCAGCAGCTTCTTAAGGTCCCTCAATCAGCCCCAGCATTTT.

The V and J genes are TRBV9 and TRBJ1-3; D remains unclear. The germline V gene encodes CDR1 SGDLS and CDR2 YYNGEE. The CDR3 loop spans 15 amino acids. Trimming took 4 bases from V and 1 from J, leaving 12 bases between them. CDR3 amino acids: CASSPRVGSGNTIYF. The CDR3 DNA reads TGTGCCAGCAGCCCGAGGGTAGGATCTGGAAACACCATATATTTT.

The sample holds a few counts of this clonotype. The chain recombines TRBV28 with TRBJ2-7; tentatively, D is TRBD2 (6 bases). CDR1 and CDR2 from the germline V gene are MDHEN and SYDVKM. The V end was cut by 3 bases, the J end by 0 bases, with 12 bases between. The CDR3 contains 15 residues. CDR3 residues: CASSFQAGLSYEQYF. The CDR3 DNA reads TGTGCCAGCAGTTTCCAAGCGGGCCTCTCCTACGAGCAGTACTTC.

The V call is TRBV7-8, the J call TRBJ2-1; D gene ambiguous. CDR1 is SGHVS and CDR2 is FQNEAQ in the germline V gene. Trimming took off 5 bases at V and 8 bases at J, with 16 bases between the two ends. The length of the CDR3 is 14 residues. The CDR3 loop is CASSLPRSRDEQFF. CDR3 nucleotides: TGTGCCAGCAGCCTCCCGAGGAGTCGGGATGAGCAGTTCTTC.

The gene calls are TRBV12-3 or TRBV12-4 and TRBJ2-2; 11 positions agree with TRBD2. The CDR3 has 15 amino acids. J lost 3 bases, V lost 6 bases, and 3 bases had no gene match. This CDR3 is CASRIAGGDTGELFF. In DNA form, the CDR3 reads TGTGCCAGCAGGATAGCGGGAGGGGACACCGGGGAGCTGTTTTTT.

At least ten counts were recorded for this clonotype. The chain employs TRBV6-4 and TRBJ2-2; a weak D match, TRBD2 (5 bases). CDR1 and CDR2 from the germline V gene are MRHNA and SNTAGT. The V and J ends lost 2 bases and 0 bases respectively, with 7 bases between them. The CDR3 has 15 residues. CDR3 nucleotides: TGTGCCAGCAGTGACGTAGCGACGAACACCGGGGAGCTGTTTTTT. Translating gives CASSDVATNTGELFF.